One and the same sample provided the 14 T cell receptor beta chains below, sequenced in a study of blood T cell repertoires in COVID-19. Here immunoSEQ multiplex PCR was the method, and the copy in TCRdb shows in-frame clones only, minus some. The table records 130,000 or so clones, about 84% of them present only once. Sequencing used peripheral blood. The origin of the receptors is a man aged 60-69 years with acute or convalescent COVID-19.

J is TRBJ2-1 and V is TRBV10-2; 7 bases align to TRBD1. CDR3 length equals 11 residues. The V segment lost 5 bases and the J segment 11 bases; nucleotides outside the gene matches: 3. Germline-derived CDR1 and CDR2 are WSHSY and SAAADI. CDR3 region: CASSRDSQQFF. As DNA, the CDR3 is TGCGCCAGCAGTCGGGACAGCCAGCAGTTCTTC.

J is TRBJ2-1 and V is TRBV3-1 (or the pseudogene TRBV3-2); the D is unclear. The germline CDR1 and CDR2 sequences are LGHDT and YNNKEL (reference sequence). V lost 1 base and J lost 9, with 13 bases in between. The CDR3 covers 14 residues. The CDR3 sequence is CASSQGLPITEQFF. DNA of the CDR3: TGTGCCAGCAGCCAAGGGCTCCCGATCACTGAGCAGTTCTTC.

The chain employs TRBV28 and TRBJ2-1; 15 nucleotides line up with TRBD2. Germline loops: CDR1 MDHEN, CDR2 SYDVKM. The trim removed 5 bases at V and 8 bases at J, leaving 19 bases unmatched. This CDR3 has 20 residues. In DNA form, the CDR3 reads TGTGCCAGCAGTCCCCCGGGTCGCGGACTAGCGGGAGGGCGGCGGGATGAGCAGTTCTTC. Protein product: CASSPPGRGLAGGRRDEQFF.

The CDR3 sequence is CASSQDAGTDQPQHF. The CDR3 region has the DNA TGTGCCAGCAGCCAAGACGCGGGGACCGATCAGCCCCAGCATTTT. The chain combines TRBV3-1 (or the pseudogene TRBV3-2) with TRBJ1-5, with D perhaps matching TRBD1 (5 bases). CDR3 length equals 15 residues. V lost 0 bases to trimming and J lost 5 bases, with 11 bases between them. CDR1 and CDR2 from the germline V gene are LGHDT and YNNKEL (reference sequence).

In this sample, this clone turned up a few times. V usage is TRBV3-1 (or the pseudogene TRBV3-2) and J usage is TRBJ1-6; 9 bases match TRBD1. The germline V gene encodes CDR1 LGHDT and CDR2 YNNKEL (reference sequence). Losses at the gene ends were 4 bases for V and 10 bases for J; bases not matched to a gene: 11. CDR3 size: 16 residues. The CDR3 DNA is TGTGCCAGCAGCCCCCTACAGGGGGCGGGAAGATCACCCCTCCACTTT. Translating it yields CASSPLQGAGRSPLHF.

This chain connects TRBV28 to TRBJ1-2, with a weak D call TRBD1 (5 bases). The CDR3 length is 16 residues. The V end was cut by 2 bases, the J end by 4 bases, with 17 bases between. Germline values: CDR1 MDHEN, CDR2 SYDVKM. The CDR3 protein is CASSLGARARAYGYTF. CDR3 DNA: TGTGCCAGCAGTTTAGGGGCCAGGGCACGGGCCTATGGCTACACCTTC.

In its sample, this clone was seen once. V and J are TRBV27 and TRBJ2-7; D is ambiguous. V dropped 3 bases and J dropped 3 bases, with 9 bases sitting between them. Germline values: CDR1 MNHEY, CDR2 SMNVEV (reference sequence). This CDR3 spans 13 amino acids. CDR3 residues: CASSFGGFYEQYF. In nucleotides, the CDR3 is TGTGCCAGCAGTTTTGGCGGATTCTACGAGCAGTACTTC.

The sample holds a few counts of this clone. The sample contains more than one DNA sequence encoding this CDR3. V gene TRBV12-3 or TRBV12-4 combines with J gene TRBJ1-5; D may be TRBD1 (5 bases). Between the trimmed V and J ends, which lost 3 bases and 5 bases, there was a span of 8 bases. The CDR3 runs 13 residues. The CDR3 sequence is CASSFSGDQPQHF. CDR3 coding DNA: TGTGCCAGCAGTTTTTCGGGGGATCAGCCCCAGCATTTT.

This clone has a single count. The J gene is TRBJ2-2, the V gene TRBV19, with D perhaps matching TRBD2 (6 bases). The V gene's germline CDR1 is LNHDA and CDR2 SQIVND (reference sequence). This CDR3 has 15 amino acids. Trimming removed 3 bases from V and 5 bases from J, with 13 bases in between. Here the CDR3 reads CASSMEGSLTGELFF. The CDR3 nucleotides are TGTGCCAGTAGTATGGAGGGCAGCTTGACCGGGGAGCTGTTTTTT.

The count of this clone is one. The chain recombines TRBV7-2 with TRBJ2-5, with TRBD2 matching over 10 bases. The V gene end was trimmed by 5 bases and the J gene end by 2 bases; junction bases not matched to a gene: 5. The CDR3 is made up of 15 amino acids. CDR1 SGHTA and CDR2 FQGNSA come from the germline V gene. CDR3 in DNA: TGTGCCAGCAGCGGTATAGCGGGAGGTCAAGAGACCCAGTACTTC. Residues: CASSGIAGGQETQYF.

This clone was detected only once. This chain uses TRBV7-9 with TRBJ1-1, with unresolved D. Trimming removed 1 base at V and 6 bases at J, with 18 bases between. The germline V gene has CDR1 SEHNR and CDR2 FQNEAQ (reference sequence). There are 16 residues in the CDR3. CDR3 protein: CASSLEGWSSSAEAFF. In nucleotides, the CDR3 is TGTGCCAGCAGCTTAGAAGGATGGTCATCGAGCGCTGAAGCTTTCTTT.

Only one count was recorded for this clone. The gene calls are TRBV7-6 and TRBJ1-6, with D perhaps matching TRBD1 (5 bases). The CDR3 is made up of 14 amino acids. Germline V CDR1 and CDR2: SGHVS, FNYEAQ. V was trimmed by 1 base and J by 10 bases, leaving 11 bases between them. Here the CDR3 reads CASSLGGTGSPLHF. Here the CDR3 DNA reads TGTGCCAGCAGCTTAGGGGGGACTGGATCACCCCTCCACTTT.

The chain employs TRBV28 and TRBJ2-6; possibly TRBD1 for D (6 bases). The CDR3 has 15 amino acids. CDR1 MDHEN and CDR2 SYDVKM come from the germline V gene. Trimming cost V 4 bases and J 0 bases, with 7 bases left between them. The CDR3 coding sequence is TGTGCCAGCAGTTGGACAGTCTCTGGGGCCAACGTCCTGACTTTC. This codes for CASSWTVSGANVLTF.

This rearrangement joins TRBV6-4 to TRBJ2-6; perhaps TRBD2 as D (7 bases). The CDR3 covers 16 residues. Trimming removed 3 bases from V and 4 bases from J, with 13 bases in between. Germline V CDR1 and CDR2: MRHNA, SNTAGT. The CDR3 sequence is CASSEFGGAGANVLTF. CDR3 nucleotide sequence: TGTGCCAGCAGTGAATTTGGGGGGGCAGGGGCCAACGTCCTGACTTTC.